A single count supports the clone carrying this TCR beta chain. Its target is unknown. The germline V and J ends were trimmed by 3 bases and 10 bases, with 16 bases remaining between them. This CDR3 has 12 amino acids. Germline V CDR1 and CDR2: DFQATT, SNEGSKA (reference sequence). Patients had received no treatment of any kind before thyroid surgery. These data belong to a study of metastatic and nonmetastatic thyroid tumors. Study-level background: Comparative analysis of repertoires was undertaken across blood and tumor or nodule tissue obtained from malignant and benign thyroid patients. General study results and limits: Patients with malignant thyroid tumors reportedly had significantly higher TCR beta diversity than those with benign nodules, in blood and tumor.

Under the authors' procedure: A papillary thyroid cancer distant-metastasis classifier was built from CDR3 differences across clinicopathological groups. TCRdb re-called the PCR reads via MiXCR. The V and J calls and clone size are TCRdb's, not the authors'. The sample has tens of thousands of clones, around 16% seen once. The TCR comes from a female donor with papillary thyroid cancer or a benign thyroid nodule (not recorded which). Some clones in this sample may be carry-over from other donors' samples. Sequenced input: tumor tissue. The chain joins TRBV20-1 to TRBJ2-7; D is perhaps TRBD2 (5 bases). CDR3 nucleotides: TGCAGTGCTAGGAGGGTCTTTTGGGAACAGTACTTC. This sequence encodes CSARRVFWEQYF.